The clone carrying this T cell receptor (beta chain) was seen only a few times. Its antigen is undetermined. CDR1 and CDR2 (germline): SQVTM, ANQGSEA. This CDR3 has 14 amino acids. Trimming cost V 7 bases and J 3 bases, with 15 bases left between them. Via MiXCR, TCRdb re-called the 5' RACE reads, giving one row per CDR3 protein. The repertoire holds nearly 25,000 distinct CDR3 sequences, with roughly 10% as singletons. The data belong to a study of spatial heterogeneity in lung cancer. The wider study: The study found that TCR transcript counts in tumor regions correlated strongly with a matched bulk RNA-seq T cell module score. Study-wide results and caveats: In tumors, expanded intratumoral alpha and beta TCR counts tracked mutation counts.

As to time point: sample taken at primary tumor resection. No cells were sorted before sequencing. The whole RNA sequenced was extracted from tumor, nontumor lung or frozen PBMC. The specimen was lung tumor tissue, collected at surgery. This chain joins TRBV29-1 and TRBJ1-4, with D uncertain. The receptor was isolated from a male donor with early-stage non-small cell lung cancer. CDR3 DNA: TGCAGCGCCCTGTTAGGCACCTCTAATGAAAAACTGTTTTTT. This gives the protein CSALLGTSNEKLFF.